These T cell receptor beta chains were read from a single sample in a study of blood T cell repertoires in COVID-19. Produced via immunoSEQ multiplex PCR; TCRdb's table is partial and in-frame only. The sample holds about 72,000 clones, just over 85% seen once. Sequenced: peripheral blood. All receptors come from a man between 65 and 85 years old with active or convalescent COVID-19. Both conserved end residues are part of each CDR3. The D gene is left open where the match is weak. Where a row states a size, it is once, few, many or the class of an expanded clone; other rows omit it.

D gene,J gene,clone size,V gene,CDR3 protein,CDR3 DNA
TRBD1,TRBJ2-7,few,TRBV3-1/TRBV3-2,CASSRPGQQYYEQYF,TGTGCCAGCAGCCGACCGGGACAGCAATACTACGAGCAGTACTTC
TRBD1,TRBJ2-7,.,TRBV23-1,CASSNPGQVYAGPYEQYF,TGCGCCAGCAGTAATCCGGGACAGGTATACGCGGGTCCATACGAGCAGTACTTC
.,TRBJ2-7,.,TRBV5-6,CASSRGLGYEQYF,TGTGCCAGCAGCCGCGGACTGGGTTACGAGCAGTACTTC
.,TRBJ1-2,once,TRBV4-3,CASSQDPTGFGYTF,TGCGCCAGCAGCCAAGACCCAACAGGGTTTGGCTACACCTTC
TRBD1,TRBJ1-4,.,TRBV28,CASSPGTVEKLFF,TGTGCCAGCAGTCCTGGGACAGTTGAAAAACTGTTTTTT
.,TRBJ2-5,.,TRBV6-1,CASSEGAGLGTQYF,TGTGCCAGCAGTGAAGGGGCAGGGCTAGGGACCCAGTACTTC
.,TRBJ2-3,.,TRBV27,CAPEGTDTQYF,TGTGCCCCCGAGGGCACAGATACGCAGTATTTT
.,TRBJ1-2,.,TRBV6-1,CASSEGNIYYGYTF,TGTGCCAGCAGTGAGGGCAACATATACTATGGCTACACCTTC
TRBD2,TRBJ2-2,.,TRBV5-1,CASAGTSGFGELFF,TGCGCCAGCGCCGGGACTAGCGGGTTCGGGGAGCTGTTTTTT
TRBD2,TRBJ2-1,.,TRBV18,CASSTSGRYNEQFF,TGTGCCAGCTCTACTAGCGGGAGGTACAATGAGCAGTTCTTC
.,TRBJ2-1,.,TRBV18,CASSPGQIHNEQFF,TGTGCCAGCTCCCCCGGACAGATACACAATGAGCAGTTCTTC
TRBD1,TRBJ2-2,.,TRBV19,CASSKQGASKNTGELFF,TGTGCCAGTAGTAAACAGGGGGCGAGTAAGAACACCGGGGAGCTGTTTTTT
TRBD1,TRBJ1-2,.,TRBV2,CASRTGQMNYGYTF,TGTGCCAGCAGGACGGGACAGATGAACTATGGCTACACCTTC
.,TRBJ1-2,.,TRBV12-3/TRBV12-4,CASSPQGHGYTF,TGTGCCAGCAGCCCCCAGGGGCATGGCTACACCTTC
TRBD2,TRBJ2-3,few,TRBV4-3,CASSQEGRAGTDTQYF,TGCGCCAGCAGCCAAGAGGGTCGAGCGGGAACAGATACGCAGTATTTT
.,TRBJ1-5,.,TRBV10-3,CAISERGNQPQHF,TGTGCCATCAGTGAGCGAGGGAATCAGCCCCAGCATTTT
.,TRBJ1-1,.,TRBV28,CASRPTGGINTEAFF,TGTGCCAGCAGACCCACGGGGGGGATAAACACTGAAGCTTTCTTT
TRBD2,TRBJ2-1,.,TRBV24-1,CATSDDSGTDEQFF,TGTGCCACCAGTGATGATAGCGGGACCGATGAGCAGTTCTTC
TRBD1,TRBJ1-6,.,TRBV6-5,CASSYSEGTGVSPLHF,TGTGCCAGCAGTTACTCGGAGGGGACAGGAGTCTCACCCCTCCACTTT
TRBD2,TRBJ2-5,.,TRBV15,CATSSRGSGTSGSLEETQYF,TGTGCCACCAGCTCCCGAGGTAGCGGGACTAGCGGGAGTTTAGAAGAGACCCAGTACTTC
TRBD1,TRBJ1-6,.,TRBV6-5,CASSYGRDSNSPLHF,TGTGCCAGCAGTTACGGGCGGGACAGTAATTCACCCCTCCACTTT
.,TRBJ2-7,.,TRBV12-3/TRBV12-4,CASSFNGVEQYF,TGTGCCAGCAGTTTTAATGGAGTCGAGCAGTACTTC
.,TRBJ2-3,.,TRBV27,CASSSHRSTDTQYF,TGTGCCAGCAGTTCACATCGAAGCACAGATACGCAGTATTTT
TRBD2,TRBJ2-1,.,TRBV9,CASSVEGGLAGTHEQFF,TGTGCCAGCAGCGTAGAAGGTGGACTAGCGGGAACCCATGAGCAGTTCTTC
TRBD1,TRBJ1-6,.,TRBV30,CAWSGQGNSPLHF,TGTGCCTGGAGTGGACAGGGTAATTCACCCCTCCACTTT
.,TRBJ1-4,.,TRBV28,CASSFVADRNEKLFF,TGTGCCAGCAGTTTTGTGGCCGATCGTAATGAAAAACTGTTTTTT
.,TRBJ2-3,.,TRBV7-2,CASSLVAAYYTDTQYF,TGTGCCAGCAGCTTAGTAGCGGCCTATTACACAGATACGCAGTATTTT